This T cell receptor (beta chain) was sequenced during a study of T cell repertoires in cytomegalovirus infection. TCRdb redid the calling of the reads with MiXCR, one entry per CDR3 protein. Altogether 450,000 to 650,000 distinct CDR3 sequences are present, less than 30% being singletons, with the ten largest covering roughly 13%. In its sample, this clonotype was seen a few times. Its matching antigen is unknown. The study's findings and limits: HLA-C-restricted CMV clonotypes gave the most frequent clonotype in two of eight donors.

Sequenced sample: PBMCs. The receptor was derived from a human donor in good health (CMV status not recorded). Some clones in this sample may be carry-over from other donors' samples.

The CDR3: CASSLFGLAGESEQFF. Written as DNA, the CDR3 is TGTGCCAGCAGTTTATTCGGACTAGCGGGAGAGAGTGAGCAGTTCTTC. The chain couples TRBV12-3 or TRBV12-4 to TRBJ2-1; 13 positions agree with TRBD2. Trimming at V came to 2 bases and at J to 9 bases, leaving 7 bases not matched to a gene. The CDR3 is made up of 16 amino acids.